This T cell receptor beta chain was documented in a study of blood T cells in healthy people across ages. General study findings and limits: The diversity estimates, figures obtained from one million T cells, were considered underestimates. Diversity was higher, and naive CD4+ cells more numerous, in long-lived donors than in aged donors. Strong correlation linked observed beta diversity and percent naive T cells.

Alongside a J-beta primer mix, a sample-barcoded 5' primer served in a second PCR lasting about 7 to 11 cycles. Per-sample output comprised a minimum of 3 million paired-end reads containing CDR3. In TCRdb, the 5' RACE reads were re-called with MiXCR into one record per CDR3 protein. This table holds 1,800,000 or so distinct CDR3 sequences, around 42% found once. Details on this clonotype: The antigen remains undetermined.

Sample: blood. The sequence came from a human donor in good health.

The CDR3 region is CASSLVFPTGSDGYTF. The CDR3 DNA reads as TGTGCCAGCAGTTTAGTTTTCCCAACAGGGTCGGATGGCTACACCTTC. The V and J genes are TRBV12-3 or TRBV12-4 and TRBJ1-2, with D possibly TRBD1 on 6 matching bases. The CDR3 extends over 16 amino acids. Trimming shortened V by 1 base and J by 6 bases, and 18 bases separated the two germline ends.